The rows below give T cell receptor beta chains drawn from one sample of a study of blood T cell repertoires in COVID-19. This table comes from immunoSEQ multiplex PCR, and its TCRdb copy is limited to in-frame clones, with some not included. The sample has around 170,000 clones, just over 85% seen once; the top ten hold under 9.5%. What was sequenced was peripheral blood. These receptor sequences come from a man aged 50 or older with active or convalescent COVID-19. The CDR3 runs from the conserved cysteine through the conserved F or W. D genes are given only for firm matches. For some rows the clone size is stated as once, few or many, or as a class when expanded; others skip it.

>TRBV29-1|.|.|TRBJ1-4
TGCAGCGTTGCTGGCCCGGGTGAAAAACTGTTTTTT
CSVAGPGEKLFF
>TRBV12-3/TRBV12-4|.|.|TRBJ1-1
TGTGCCAGCAGTTTAGGGGCCGGGGATGAAGCTTTCTTT
CASSLGAGDEAFF
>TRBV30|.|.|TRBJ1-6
TGTGCCTCCCCACGGGGGGGCAGCGGTTCACCCCTCCACTTT
CASPRGGSGSPLHF
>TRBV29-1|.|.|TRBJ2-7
TGCAGCGTCCAAGATGGACAGTCAGTTACCTACGAGCAGTACTTC
CSVQDGQSVTYEQYF
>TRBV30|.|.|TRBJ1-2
TGTGCCTGGAGTGTTCCCGGCTATGGCTACACCTTC
CAWSVPGYGYTF
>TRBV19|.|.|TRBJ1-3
TGTGCCAGTAGTATAACAGGGACGGCTGGAAACACCATATATTTT
CASSITGTAGNTIYF
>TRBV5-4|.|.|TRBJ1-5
TGTGCCAGCAGTGCGAACAGGGACCAGCCCCAGCATTTT
CASSANRDQPQHF
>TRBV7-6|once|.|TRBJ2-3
TGTGCCAGCAGCTTAGCTAGCATGGGGGACTGGTCTGTCACAGATACGCAGTATTTT
CASSLASMGDWSVTDTQYF
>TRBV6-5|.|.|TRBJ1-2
TGTGCCAGCAGTTACGGTGCGGAGAGTGGCTACACCTTC
CASSYGAESGYTF
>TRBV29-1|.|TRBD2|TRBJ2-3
TGCAGGGTCGCTAGCGGGAGCTTGGGAGGTACAGATACGCAGTATTTT
CRVASGSLGGTDTQYF
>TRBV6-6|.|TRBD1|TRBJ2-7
TGTGCCAGCAGACGGGGACAGAACTACGAGCAGTACTTC
CASRRGQNYEQYF
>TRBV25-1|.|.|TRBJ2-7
TGTGCCAGCAGTGAAAGGGCCGGAAGGGGTTCCTACGAGCAGTACTTC
CASSERAGRGSYEQYF
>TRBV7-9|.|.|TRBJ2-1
TGTGCCAGCAGCCGGGACTCTGACAATGAGCAGTTCTTC
CASSRDSDNEQFF
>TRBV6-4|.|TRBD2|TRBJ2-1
TGTGCCAGCAGTGTCCTAGCGGGGGTCAATGAGCAGTTCTTC
CASSVLAGVNEQFF
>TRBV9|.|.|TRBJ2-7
TGTGCCAGCAGCTTAAAGCGGACTACGATCTCCTACGAGCAGTACTTC
CASSLKRTTISYEQYF
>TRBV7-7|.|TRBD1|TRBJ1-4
TGTGCCAGCAGCCAAGGACAGGGTGAAAAACTGTTTTTT
CASSQGQGEKLFF
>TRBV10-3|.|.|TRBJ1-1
TGTGCCATCAGTGACCCGGGGTCGAACACTGAAGCTTTCTTT
CAISDPGSNTEAFF
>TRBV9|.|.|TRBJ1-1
TGTGCCAGCAGCGTTTCAGGCCAAGGAACTGAAGCTTTCTTT
CASSVSGQGTEAFF
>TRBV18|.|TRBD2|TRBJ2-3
TGTGCCAGCTCACTCCGCTCCGCCCCGGGGGGGATTGATACGCAGTATTTT
CASSLRSAPGGIDTQYF
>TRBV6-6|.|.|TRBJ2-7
TGTGCCAGCAGTTACGAGTCAAAAATCTACGAGCAGTACTTC
CASSYESKIYEQYF
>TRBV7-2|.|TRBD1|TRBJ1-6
TGTGCCAGCAGCCTACAGGGGTATAATTCACCCCTCCACTTT
CASSLQGYNSPLHF
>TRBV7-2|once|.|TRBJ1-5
TGTGCCAGCAGCGCGGAGCCCGGGAGCAATCAGCCCCAGCATTTT
CASSAEPGSNQPQHF
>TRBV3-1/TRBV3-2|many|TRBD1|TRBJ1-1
TGTGCCAGCAGCTTCGGACAGGGAAAAGAAGCTTTCTTT
CASSFGQGKEAFF
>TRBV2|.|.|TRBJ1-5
TGTGCCAGCAGCCCCTACAGGGAAGGTCAGCCCCAGCATTTT
CASSPYREGQPQHF
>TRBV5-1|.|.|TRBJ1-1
TGCGCCAGCAGCCCTGGACTCACTGGGAACACTGAAGCTTTCTTT
CASSPGLTGNTEAFF
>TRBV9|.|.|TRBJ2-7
TGTGCCAGCAGCGTGCAAGGGGGTCCCCCCTACGAGCAGTACTTC
CASSVQGGPPYEQYF
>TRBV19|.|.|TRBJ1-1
TGTGCCAGTAGTATATGGAGGCGCGCTGAAGCTTTCTTT
CASSIWRRAEAFF
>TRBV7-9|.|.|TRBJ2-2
TGTGCCAGCAGCTTATCCACGGGGTTCACCGGGGAGCTGTTTTTT
CASSLSTGFTGELFF
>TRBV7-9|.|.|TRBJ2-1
TGTGCCAGCAACACAGGTCATGAGCAGTTCTTC
CASNTGHEQFF
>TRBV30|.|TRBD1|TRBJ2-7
TGTGCCTGGGGACAGGCCTACGAGCAGTACTTC
CAWGQAYEQYF
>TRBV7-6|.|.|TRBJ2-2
TGTGCCAGCAGCTTAGACAGGGCGAACACCGGGGAGCTGTTTTTT
CASSLDRANTGELFF
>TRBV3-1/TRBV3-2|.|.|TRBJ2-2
TGTGCCAGCAGCCAAGAGGCGGGAAACACCGGGGAGCTGTTTTTT
CASSQEAGNTGELFF
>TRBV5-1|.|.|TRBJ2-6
TGCGCCAGCAGTATCGCTGGGGCCAACGTCCTGACTTTC
CASSIAGANVLTF
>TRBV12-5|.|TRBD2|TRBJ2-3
TGTGCTAGTGTTAATCAATTAGCGGGAGCCAAAGATACGCAGTATTTT
CASVNQLAGAKDTQYF
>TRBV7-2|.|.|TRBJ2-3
TGTGCCAGCACCCGAGCCAGCACAGATACGCAGTATTTT
CASTRASTDTQYF
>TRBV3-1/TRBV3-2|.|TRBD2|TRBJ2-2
TGTGCCAGCAGGGACACTAGCGGGAAAGTCGACACCGGGGAGCTGTTTTTT
CASRDTSGKVDTGELFF
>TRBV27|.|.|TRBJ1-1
TGTGCCAGCAGTTTGACACTTAACACTGAAGCTTTCTTT
CASSLTLNTEAFF
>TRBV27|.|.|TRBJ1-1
TGTGCCAGCAGTTTACAGGGAATGCTGAACACTGAAGCTTTCTTT
CASSLQGMLNTEAFF
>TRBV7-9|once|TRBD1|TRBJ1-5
TGTGCCAGCAGCTTAGCCCTTGGACAGGGGGACAATCAGCCCCAGCATTTT
CASSLALGQGDNQPQHF
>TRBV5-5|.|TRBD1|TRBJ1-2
TGTGCCAGCAGGGAATCAGGGGGAGGTAACTATGGCTACACCTTC
CASRESGGGNYGYTF
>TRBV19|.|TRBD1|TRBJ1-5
TGTGCCAGTAGTACAACAGGGGGAAATAGCAATCAGCCCCAGCATTTT
CASSTTGGNSNQPQHF
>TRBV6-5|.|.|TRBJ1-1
TGTGCCAGCAGTTACTCGATTGTCGGACAGAAAGCTGAAGCTTTCTTT
CASSYSIVGQKAEAFF
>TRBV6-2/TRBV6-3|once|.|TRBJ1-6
TGTGCCAGCAGTTACCCGGCGGATAATTCACCCCTCCACTTT
CASSYPADNSPLHF
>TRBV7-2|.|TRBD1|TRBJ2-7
TGTGCCAGCAGCTTAGACAGGGGAGCCTACGAGCAGTACTTC
CASSLDRGAYEQYF
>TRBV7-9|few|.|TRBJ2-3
TGTGCCAGCAGCTTTACACAGAGCACAGATACGCAGTATTTT
CASSFTQSTDTQYF
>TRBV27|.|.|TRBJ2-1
TGTGCCAGCGGCCTCCGTGAGCAGTTCTTC
CASGLREQFF
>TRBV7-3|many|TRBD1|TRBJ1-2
TGTGCCAGCAGTTCGAATCCCGGGACAGGGGATGGCTACACCTTC
CASSSNPGTGDGYTF
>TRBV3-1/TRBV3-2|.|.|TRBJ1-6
TGTGCCAGCAGCCAAGAAGGGGGTTCACCCCTCCACTTT
CASSQEGGSPLHF
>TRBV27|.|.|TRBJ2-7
TGTGCCAGCAGTTGGGCAGGCCGGGGCTACGAGCAGTACTTC
CASSWAGRGYEQYF
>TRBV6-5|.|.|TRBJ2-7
TGTGCCAGCAGTTACTCAAGGGGTTACGAGCAGTACTTC
CASSYSRGYEQYF
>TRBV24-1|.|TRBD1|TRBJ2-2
TGTGCCACCAGTGATCGGACCGGGACAGGGCATACCGGGGAGCTGTTTTTT
CATSDRTGTGHTGELFF
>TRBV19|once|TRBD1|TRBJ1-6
TGTGCCAGTAGTATCGGCAGGGGGCTTAATTCACCCCTCCACTTT
CASSIGRGLNSPLHF
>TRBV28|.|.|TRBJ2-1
TGTGCCAGCCTAAGCGGGCAGGGGGGTAAAAATGAGCAGTTCTTC
CASLSGQGGKNEQFF
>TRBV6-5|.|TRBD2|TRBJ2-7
TGTGCCAGCAGTTACGAGGCCAGCGGGAGGGGCGAGCAGTACTTC
CASSYEASGRGEQYF
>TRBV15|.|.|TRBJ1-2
TGTGCCACCAGCAGAGATCGTCAGGGTGGCTACACCTTC
CATSRDRQGGYTF
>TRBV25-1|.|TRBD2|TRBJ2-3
TGTGCCAGCAGCCCACTAGCGACTAGCACAGATACGCAGTATTTT
CASSPLATSTDTQYF
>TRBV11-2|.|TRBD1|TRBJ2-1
TGTGCCAGCAGCTTAGACCGGAGGTCGGGACAGACCTACAATGAGCAGTTCTTC
CASSLDRRSGQTYNEQFF
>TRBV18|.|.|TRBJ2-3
TGTGCCAGCTCACCATACAGAGATACGCAGTATTTT
CASSPYRDTQYF
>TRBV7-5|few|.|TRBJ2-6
TGTGTCAGAAGCTGCCTACAGGGTTGGGAGCTGGTTCTATCTGGGGCCAACGTCCTGACTTTC
CVRSCLQGWELVLSGANVLTF
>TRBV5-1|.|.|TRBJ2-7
TGCGCCAGCAGACCCTCCCCTGAGGGCTACGAGCAGTACTTC
CASRPSPEGYEQYF